Listed below are T cell receptor beta chains from one sample, sequenced in a study of blood T cell repertoires in COVID-19. The protocol was immunoSEQ multiplex PCR, while the TCRdb copy is restricted to in-frame clones and leaves out a portion. The sample lists under 450,000 clones, 80% to 90% occurring once. The sample taken for sequencing was PBMCs or T cells enriched from blood (not recorded which). The receptors stem from a young man who had recovered from COVID-19. The CDR3 runs from the conserved cysteine through the conserved F or W. The order of the fields is clone size, V gene, D gene, J gene, CDR3 protein, CDR3 DNA. The D gene is left open where the match is weak. Where a row states a size, it is once, few, many or the class of an expanded clone; other rows omit it.

size: -; V: TRBV5-1; D: TRBD1; J: TRBJ2-7; CDR3: CASSRQGGEQYF; DNA: TGCGCCAGCAGCCGACAGGGCGGCGAGCAGTACTTC
size: -; V: TRBV3-1/TRBV3-2; D: -; J: TRBJ1-2; CDR3: CASSQDPTSYGYTF; DNA: TGTGCCAGCAGCCAAGACCCAACTTCCTATGGCTACACCTTC
size: -; V: TRBV7-9; D: -; J: TRBJ1-5; CDR3: CASSLYGGGEQPQHF; DNA: TGTGCCAGCTCCCTATATGGTGGGGGGGAACAGCCCCAGCATTTT
size: -; V: TRBV6-6; D: TRBD1; J: TRBJ2-3; CDR3: CASSPQGHTDTQYF; DNA: TGTGCCAGCAGCCCACAGGGGCACACAGATACGCAGTATTTT
size: -; V: TRBV5-4; D: -; J: TRBJ2-1; CDR3: CASRPRGYNEQFF; DNA: TGTGCCAGCAGGCCTCGGGGTTACAATGAGCAGTTCTTC
size: -; V: TRBV7-9; D: TRBD2; J: TRBJ2-1; CDR3: CASSLGTSGINEQFF; DNA: TGTGCCAGCAGCTTGGGGACTAGCGGGATCAATGAGCAGTTCTTC
size: -; V: TRBV3-1/TRBV3-2; D: -; J: TRBJ1-1; CDR3: CASSPQGRSRNTEAFF; DNA: TGTGCCAGCAGCCCTCAGGGGCGCTCGAGGAACACTGAAGCTTTCTTT
size: -; V: TRBV30; D: -; J: TRBJ1-6; CDR3: CAWTGQINSPLHF; DNA: TGTGCCTGGACAGGACAGATTAATTCACCCCTCCACTTT
size: -; V: TRBV5-1; D: TRBD2; J: TRBJ2-3; CDR3: CASSRTSAYTDTQYF; DNA: TGCGCCAGCAGCAGGACTAGCGCATACACAGATACGCAGTATTTT
size: -; V: TRBV19; D: TRBD1; J: TRBJ2-7; CDR3: CASRGTGRGEQYF; DNA: TGTGCCAGTAGAGGGACAGGGCGCGGCGAGCAGTACTTC
size: -; V: TRBV4-3; D: -; J: TRBJ1-2; CDR3: CASSRDTGHYGYTF; DNA: TGCGCCAGCAGCCGAGATACAGGGCACTATGGCTACACCTTC
size: -; V: TRBV4-1; D: -; J: TRBJ1-1; CDR3: CASSQDPWAGLAFF; DNA: TGCGCCAGCAGCCAAGACCCATGGGCAGGGCTAGCTTTCTTT
size: -; V: TRBV4-2; D: -; J: TRBJ1-2; CDR3: CASTTPGQKNGYTF; DNA: TGTGCCAGCACCACCCCGGGACAAAAAAATGGCTACACCTTC
size: -; V: TRBV3-1/TRBV3-2; D: TRBD1; J: TRBJ2-1; CDR3: CASSQVSGQGWDEQFF; DNA: TGTGCCAGCAGCCAAGTATCAGGACAGGGGTGGGATGAGCAGTTCTTC
size: few; V: TRBV2; D: -; J: TRBJ1-1; CDR3: CASSAGRTEAFF; DNA: TGTGCCAGCAGTGCGGGGAGGACTGAAGCTTTCTTT
size: -; V: TRBV9; D: TRBD2; J: TRBJ2-5; CDR3: CASSLGTSGWNIQETQYF; DNA: TGTGCCAGCAGCCTTGGGACTAGCGGGTGGAATATCCAAGAGACCCAGTACTTC
size: -; V: TRBV7-9; D: -; J: TRBJ1-1; CDR3: CASRASGQMNTEAFF; DNA: TGTGCCAGCAGGGCTTCAGGGCAGATGAACACTGAAGCTTTCTTT
size: -; V: TRBV9; D: TRBD2; J: TRBJ2-3; CDR3: CASSQSLAGGTDTQYF; DNA: TGTGCCAGCAGCCAATCACTAGCGGGGGGAACAGATACGCAGTATTTT
size: once; V: TRBV3-1/TRBV3-2; D: -; J: TRBJ1-1; CDR3: CASSQVSGNTEAFF; DNA: TGTGCCAGCAGCCAAGTCTCGGGGAACACTGAAGCTTTCTTT
size: -; V: TRBV9; D: -; J: TRBJ1-1; CDR3: CASSVAGTLNTEAFF; DNA: TGTGCCAGCAGCGTAGCCGGGACACTTAACACTGAAGCTTTCTTT
size: once; V: TRBV5-4; D: -; J: TRBJ2-7; CDR3: CASSSPGVEQYF; DNA: TGTGCCAGCAGCTCCCCAGGGGTTGAGCAGTACTTC
size: -; V: TRBV29-1; D: TRBD1; J: TRBJ2-7; CDR3: CSVVDRGREQYF; DNA: TGCAGCGTTGTGGACAGGGGGCGCGAGCAGTACTTC
size: -; V: TRBV6-5; D: -; J: TRBJ1-2; CDR3: CASSLGPEAGYTF; DNA: TGTGCCAGCAGTCTCGGTCCCGAGGCTGGCTACACCTTC
size: -; V: TRBV6-5; D: -; J: TRBJ2-3; CDR3: CASSRLGVGTDTQYF; DNA: TGTGCCAGCAGCCGCTTGGGAGTCGGCACAGATACGCAGTATTTT
size: -; V: TRBV12-3/TRBV12-4; D: -; J: TRBJ1-5; CDR3: CASSGGGHQPQHF; DNA: TGTGCCAGCAGCGGGGGGGGCCATCAGCCCCAGCATTTT
size: -; V: TRBV6-5; D: TRBD1; J: TRBJ1-1; CDR3: CASRRDRMNTEAFF; DNA: TGTGCCAGCAGACGGGACAGGATGAACACTGAAGCTTTCTTT
size: -; V: TRBV6-5; D: -; J: TRBJ1-5; CDR3: CASNLPYQPQHF; DNA: TGTGCCAGCAACCTACCCTATCAGCCCCAGCATTTT
size: -; V: TRBV4-3; D: -; J: TRBJ1-2; CDR3: CASSLGWRGEGYTF; DNA: TGCGCCAGCAGTCTTGGATGGAGGGGAGAGGGCTACACCTTC
size: -; V: TRBV6-4; D: TRBD1; J: TRBJ1-6; CDR3: CASSDGTVSNSPLHF; DNA: TGTGCCAGCAGTGACGGGACAGTAAGCAATTCACCCCTCCACTTT
size: -; V: TRBV19; D: TRBD2; J: TRBJ2-5; CDR3: CASKGRGGRQETQYF; DNA: TGTGCCAGTAAAGGGCGGGGGGGCCGCCAAGAGACCCAGTACTTC
size: once; V: TRBV4-1; D: TRBD2; J: TRBJ2-2; CDR3: CASSQVFSGGTGELFF; DNA: TGCGCCAGCAGCCAAGTGTTTAGCGGGGGGACCGGGGAGCTGTTTTTT
size: -; V: TRBV12-5; D: -; J: TRBJ1-1; CDR3: CASGLEANTEAFF; DNA: TGTGCTAGTGGTTTAGAAGCGAACACTGAAGCTTTCTTT
size: -; V: TRBV5-8; D: -; J: TRBJ2-7; CDR3: CASSPVAQTWDEQYF; DNA: TGTGCCAGCAGCCCGGTGGCTCAGACTTGGGACGAGCAGTACTTC
size: -; V: TRBV7-3; D: TRBD1; J: TRBJ2-7; CDR3: CASSLSGQGYEQYF; DNA: TGTGCCAGCAGCTTATCTGGACAGGGCTACGAGCAGTACTTC
size: -; V: TRBV19; D: -; J: TRBJ1-1; CDR3: CASSGLNTEAFF; DNA: TGTGCCAGTAGTGGGCTGAACACTGAAGCTTTCTTT
size: -; V: TRBV27; D: -; J: TRBJ1-2; CDR3: CASSSNGVYGYTF; DNA: TGTGCCAGCAGTTCCAACGGGGTCTATGGCTACACCTTC
size: -; V: TRBV5-1; D: -; J: TRBJ2-2; CDR3: CASSLVGGLNTGELFF; DNA: TGCGCCAGCAGCTTGGTGGGGGGATTGAACACCGGGGAGCTGTTTTTT
size: -; V: TRBV7-2; D: -; J: TRBJ1-3; CDR3: CASSSAQPGTVGNTIYF; DNA: TGTGCCAGCAGCTCAGCCCAACCCGGGACTGTTGGAAACACCATATATTTT
size: -; V: TRBV18; D: -; J: TRBJ1-1; CDR3: CASSPARWDTEAFF; DNA: TGTGCCAGCTCACCCGCTAGGTGGGACACTGAAGCTTTCTTT
size: -; V: TRBV4-2; D: TRBD2; J: TRBJ2-7; CDR3: CASRPGLAEAYEQYF; DNA: TGTGCCAGCAGACCCGGACTAGCGGAGGCCTACGAGCAGTACTTC
size: -; V: TRBV4-2; D: -; J: TRBJ1-1; CDR3: CASSTGSGNTEAFF; DNA: TGTGCCAGCAGTACAGGGTCAGGGAACACTGAAGCTTTCTTT
size: -; V: TRBV4-3; D: TRBD2; J: TRBJ2-3; CDR3: CASSELAGRTDTQYF; DNA: TGCGCCAGCAGCGAACTAGCGGGACGCACAGATACGCAGTATTTT
size: few; V: TRBV3-1/TRBV3-2; D: -; J: TRBJ1-6; CDR3: CASSQVSELRDSPLHF; DNA: TGTGCCAGCAGCCAAGTGTCTGAGCTCAGGGATTCACCCCTCCACTTT
size: -; V: TRBV19; D: TRBD1; J: TRBJ2-1; CDR3: CASSINRGAEQFF; DNA: TGTGCCAGTAGTATAAACAGGGGGGCGGAGCAGTTCTTC
size: once; V: TRBV29-1; D: -; J: TRBJ1-2; CDR3: CSVDRQSGGYTF; DNA: TGCAGCGTTGATAGGCAGTCGGGTGGCTACACCTTC
size: few; V: TRBV6-5; D: -; J: TRBJ1-2; CDR3: CASSPGGGGGYGYTF; DNA: TGTGCCAGCAGTCCCGGGGGGGGTGGTGGCTATGGCTACACCTTC
size: once; V: TRBV2; D: TRBD1; J: TRBJ2-7; CDR3: CASSRDRGLYEQYF; DNA: TGTGCCAGCTCCCGGGACAGGGGATTATACGAGCAGTACTTC